The clone carrying this T cell receptor beta chain has just a few counts. Its matching antigen is unknown. This may stem from a read error, because a much larger clone lies one nucleotide away. This CDR3 contains 15 residues. The V gene's germline CDR1 is LGHNT and CDR2 FRNRAP. Deletions cut 0 bases from V and 3 bases from J, with 9 bases between. This specimen belongs to a study of T cells in Graves' hyperthyroidism and ophthalmopathy. Regarding the study as a whole: Blood also carried most thyroid clonotypes expanded above 0.001.

Amplification yielded TCR beta CDR3 regions, with RNA transcripts as the source. The HTBI primer set was used in a first-round RT-PCR of the TCR CDR3. TCRdb re-derived calls from the multiplex PCR reads in MiXCR, one entry per CDR3 protein. Found here are hundreds of thousands of distinct CDR3 sequences, roughly 14% of them singletons; the top ten hold 5% to 7%. Those patients with uncontrolled infection, other autoimmune disease, pregnancy or lactation were excluded. Initially, at the first diagnosis of hyperthyroidism and before any ophthalmopathy symptoms, blood was sampled. Fresh 10 ml peripheral blood yielded PBMCs.

Specimen: blood. The rearrangement links TRBV12-5 to TRBJ1-5, with unresolved D. The receptor was derived from a woman aged 30 to 39 with Graves' hyperthyroidism that later progressed to Graves' ophthalmopathy. The CDR3 DNA reads TGTGCTAGTGGTTTGGTTGTCAGTCCCAATCAGCCCCAGCATTTT. Amino acids: CASGLVVSPNQPQHF.